The clone carrying this T cell receptor beta chain has a single count. This record comes from a study of shared clonotypes between healthy human individuals. The junction had 3 bases not matched to a gene; V was cut back by 3 bases and J by 7 bases. The CDR3 is 11 residues long. Germline V gives CDR1 SQVTM, CDR2 ANQGSEA. Terminally differentiated effector memory CD45RA+ cells were left out of the naive CD8 fraction, which was CD45RO-negative and positively selected for CCR7. Sequencing used immunoSEQ multiplex PCR; TCRdb keeps in-frame clones, though not all of them. The top ten clones hold roughly 1.7% of a sample with some 2,100,000 clones, more than 85% of them seen once.

Sequencing used naive CD8+ T cells from PBMCs. The rearrangement joins TRBV29-1 to TRBJ2-7; 7 bases line up with TRBD2. The TCR originated in a man aged 18 to 35 in good health. Some clones in this sample may be carry-over from other donors' samples. As DNA, the CDR3 is TGCAGCGTTGAGACTAGCCAGGAGCAGTACTTC. As protein: CSVETSQEQYF.